Each of the 13 T cell receptor beta chains below was sequenced from the same sample in a study of regulatory dendritic cells for organ transplantation. Allogeneic regulatory or mature dendritic cells were co-cultured for roughly five days with CFSE-labeled sorted T cells at 1:10. These TCRs' antigens remain unknown. Profiled with immunoSEQ multiplex PCR; TCRdb holds only in-frame clones, not every one. The sample has about 4,400 clones, approximately 74% seen once. The sample comprised memory CD8+ T cells from blood cultured with dendritic cells. Subset: CD45RO+ memory T cells. Every receptor here comes from a human donor in good health.

This clone was counted once. The chain links TRBV4-1 to TRBJ2-2, with 15 bases fitting TRBD2. CDR3 length equals 17 residues. Trimming cost V 0 bases and J 6 bases; bases outside gene matches: 2. Germline CDR1 reads MGHRA; CDR2 reads YSYEKL. The CDR3 coding sequence is TGCGCCAGCAGCCAAGAGGGACTAGCGGGAGGAGCCGGGGAGCTGTTTTTT. Translated: CASSQEGLAGGAGELFF.

This rearrangement joins TRBV7-8 to TRBJ2-2, with no clear D. Trimming removed 3 bases from V and 0 bases from J, with 11 bases in between. The CDR3 spans 16 residues. Germline CDR1 is SGHVS and CDR2 is FQNEAQ. CDR3 loop: CASSFGGATNTGELFF. CDR3 coding DNA: TGTGCCAGCAGCTTTGGCGGCGCTACGAACACCGGGGAGCTGTTTTTT.

This clone is labeled medium-sized (0.01 to 0.1%). V and J are TRBV9 and TRBJ2-5, with D hard to call. The CDR3 has 14 amino acids. Germline lookup yields CDR1 SGDLS and CDR2 YYNGEE. Trimming took 0 bases from V and 5 from J, leaving 11 bases between them. The CDR3 sequence: CASSVGVGRETQYF. The DNA for the CDR3 is TGTGCCAGCAGCGTAGGGGTGGGTCGGGAGACCCAGTACTTC.

This chain uses TRBV2 with TRBJ1-2, with D possibly being TRBD1 (5 bases). The V end was cut by 4 bases, the J end by 6 bases, with 15 bases between. Germline V gene sequence: CDR1 SNHLY, CDR2 FYNNEI. The length of the CDR3 is 14 residues. For the CDR3, the DNA is TGTGCCAGCAGTGCTCGGGACCGGATGAATGGCTACACCTTC. It specifies CASSARDRMNGYTF.

The sample holds a few counts of this clone. The V gene is TRBV27, the J gene TRBJ1-6; possibly TRBD1 for D (6 bases). CDR1 and CDR2 from the germline V gene are MNHEY and SMNVEV (reference sequence). This CDR3 is built from 14 residues. V dropped 6 bases and J dropped 10 bases, with 16 bases sitting between them. CDR3 bases: TGTGCCAGCAGACCCGAGGGGGTAAGGTCACCCCTCCACTTT. This gives the protein CASRPEGVRSPLHF.

J is TRBJ1-2 and V is TRBV6-5; 10 bases map to TRBD1. Germline assignment: CDR1 MNHEY and CDR2 SVGAGI. J was trimmed by 1 base and V by 0 bases; bases with no gene match: 2. The CDR3 loop spans 16 amino acids. CDR3 in DNA: TGTGCCAGCAGTTACTCCGGGACAGGGGATAACTATGGCTACACCTTC. Amino acid sequence: CASSYSGTGDNYGYTF.

The genes are TRBV28 and TRBJ1-5; D is possibly TRBD1 (6 bases). The CDR3 sequence is 18 residues long. Germline CDR1 reads MDHEN; CDR2 reads SYDVKM. Trimming removed 4 bases from V and 8 bases from J, with 27 bases in between. CDR3 nucleotide sequence: TGTGCCAGCAGTTACCTCACCTACCATCCGAGGGGGTTCGAGCCCCAGCATTTT. Its protein product is CASSYLTYHPRGFEPQHF.

The chain joins TRBV2 to TRBJ1-1; D possibly corresponds to TRBD1 (5 bases). V gave up 7 bases and J gave up 0 bases, with 24 bases separating them. Germline V lookup: CDR1 SNHLY, CDR2 FYNNEI. This CDR3 contains 18 residues. CDR3 loop: CASIALQGSWGMNTEAFF. CDR3 DNA sequence: TGTGCCAGCATAGCTCTCCAGGGTAGTTGGGGCATGAACACTGAAGCTTTCTTT.

The chain has TRBV25-1 and TRBJ1-1; D ambiguous. The CDR3 has 12 amino acids. Germline V gene data show CDR1 as MGHDK and CDR2 as SYGVNS. Trimming cost V 1 base and J 4 bases, with 4 bases left between them. The chain's CDR3 is CASSELGTEAFF. DNA of the CDR3: TGTGCCAGCAGTGAATTGGGCACTGAAGCTTTCTTT.

This clone has just a few counts. The chain links TRBV19 to TRBJ1-1, with D unresolved. V shed 2 bases and J shed 0 bases, with 4 bases lying between them. The CDR3 has 13 amino acids. Germline CDR1 and CDR2: LNHDA and SQIVND (reference sequence). CDR3 bases: TGTGCCAGTAGTATAAGCCTGAACACTGAAGCTTTCTTT. Translating it yields CASSISLNTEAFF.

CDR3 residues: CASSDSLDKSYNEQFF. CDR3 DNA: TGTGCCAGCAGTGACTCCTTGGACAAGTCCTACAATGAGCAGTTCTTC. The rearrangement joins TRBV6-4 to TRBJ2-1, with D perhaps TRBD1 (5 bases). Germline loops: CDR1 MRHNA, CDR2 SNTAGT. V was shortened by 0 bases and J by 1 base, with 10 bases between the two germline ends. The CDR3 is 16 residues long.

This chain joins TRBV4-3 and TRBJ2-7; weak D call: TRBD2 (5 bases). Germline V gives CDR1 LGHNA, CDR2 YSLEER. The V end was cut by 1 base, the J end by 5 bases, with 12 bases between. The CDR3 sequence is 14 residues long. The DNA of the CDR3 is TGCGCCAGCAGCCAAGGGTCCGGGATCAACGAGCAGTACTTC. It translates to CASSQGSGINEQYF.

The chain joins TRBV5-6 to TRBJ1-5; tentative D call: TRBD1 (5 bases). The germline gives CDR1 SGHDT, CDR2 YYEEEE. V dropped 0 bases and J dropped 6 bases, with 16 bases sitting between them. The CDR3 consists of 16 residues. DNA for the CDR3: TGTGCCAGCAGCTTGGCCTTTGGGGGTGGAGGTCAGCCCCAGCATTTT. Translation: CASSLAFGGGGQPQHF.